Sequencing of this T cell receptor beta chain was carried out in a study of OX40 agonist ivuxolimab in advanced cancers. Study background: Three patients, one with hepatocellular carcinoma and two with cutaneous melanoma, achieved partial responses.

CDR3 length: 16 amino acids. V lost 4 bases, J lost 3 bases, and 15 bases lay in between. Germline V gene sequence: CDR1 LNHNV, CDR2 YYDKDF (reference sequence). Repertoires were generated with immunoSEQ multiplex PCR, while TCRdb's copy carries only in-frame clones and drops some. The sample records fewer than 70,000 clones, around 87% being singletons. This sequence was found in an adult with an advanced solid tumor such as melanoma, head and neck, liver or kidney cancer. The rearrangement uses TRBV15 and TRBJ1-4; a possible D gene is TRBD1 (5 bases). The starting material was CD4+ or CD8+ T cells sorted from blood, obtained in a trial of the OX40 agonist ivuxolimab. The CDR3 sequence: CATSIGTSAANEKLFF. DNA for the CDR3: TGTGCCACCAGCATTGGGACTTCCGCGGCTAATGAAAAACTGTTTTTT.